One and the same sample provided the 6 T cell receptor beta chains below, sequenced in a study of vaccination and CD4 T cells after COVID-19. The treatment: roughly nine-day PBMC culture with coronavirus spike peptide pools or control peptides (ViraFEST assay). With the Oncomine TCR Beta short-read assay, DNA from cultured CD4+ T cells was sequenced. TCRdb re-called the PCR reads through MiXCR, storing one row per CDR3 protein. The sample has roughly 18,000 distinct CDR3 sequences, 57% seen once; the top ten hold 11%. Their cognate antigens are unknown. Sequencing was done on a sample of CD4+ T cells from blood, cultured in vitro. The receptors shown here come from a human donor who had recovered from COVID-19.

This clonotype was counted a few times. This chain links TRBV12-3 or TRBV12-4 with TRBJ1-2; TRBD1 aligns across 7 bases. The CDR3 runs to 13 residues. V was pared by 8 bases and J by 3 bases, with 6 bases of the junction left unmatched. In DNA form, the CDR3 reads TGTGCCAGCGAAAGAACAGGGGACTATGGCTACACCTTC. Its translation is CASERTGDYGYTF.

This rearrangement joins TRBV6-1 to TRBJ2-7, with 10 nucleotides matching TRBD2. After removal of 5 bases from V and 1 base from J, the junction contained 8 bases not matched to a gene. The germline CDR1 and CDR2 sequences are MNHNS and SASEGT. The CDR3 has 16 amino acids. The CDR3 loop is CASSQIWTSGSYEQYF. The CDR3 region has the DNA TGTGCCAGCAGTCAGATTTGGACTAGCGGTTCCTACGAGCAGTACTTC.

The J gene is TRBJ2-1, the V gene TRBV7-3; D is undetermined. CDR3 size: 12 residues. CDR1 SGHTA and CDR2 FQGTGA come from the germline V gene. V was trimmed by 5 bases and J by 8 bases, leaving 10 bases between them. The CDR3 is CASSPGPYEQFF. DNA for the CDR3: TGTGCCAGCAGCCCGGGCCCCTATGAGCAGTTCTTC. The entire variable domain, with the rest obtained from reference TRBV7-3 and TRBJ2-1, is as follows: GAGVSQTPSNKVTEKGKYVELRCDPISGHTALYWYRQSLGQGPEFLIYFQGTGAADDSGLPNDRFFAVRPEGSVSTLKIQRTERGDSAVYLCASSPGPYEQFFGPGTRLTVL.

Only one count was recorded for this clonotype. The J gene is TRBJ2-1, the V gene TRBV6-1; 9 bases are shared with TRBD1. Looked up from germline, CDR1 is MNHNS and CDR2 is SASEGT. The trim removed 2 bases at V and 3 bases at J, leaving 2 bases unmatched. The CDR3 has 15 amino acids. In DNA, the CDR3 is TGTGCCAGCAGTGAAAGGACAGGGGACTACAATGAGCAGTTCTTC. It translates to CASSERTGDYNEQFF.

The V call is TRBV2, the J call TRBJ1-1; D may be TRBD1 (5 bases). This CDR3 region has 12 residues. Trimming cost V 7 bases and J 3 bases, with 9 bases left between them. CDR1 and CDR2 from the germline V gene are SNHLY and FYNNEI. This CDR3 reads CASTEGDTEAFF. The DNA of the CDR3 is TGTGCCAGCACAGAAGGGGACACTGAAGCTTTCTTT.

The rearrangement links TRBV10-1 to TRBJ2-3; the D gene is possibly TRBD1 (6 bases). CDR1 and CDR2 (germline): WNHNN, SYGVQD (reference sequence). Trimming removed 6 bases from V and 1 base from J, with 8 bases in between. The CDR3 is 13 amino acids. The CDR3 loop reads CASSRQGTDTQYF. Here the CDR3 DNA reads TGCGCCAGCAGCCGACAGGGCACAGATACGCAGTATTTT.